What follows are 26 T cell receptor beta chains derived from one specimen sequenced in a study of shared clonotypes between healthy human individuals. Generated by immunoSEQ multiplex PCR, the TCRdb table keeps only in-frame clones and is missing some. Among around 2,000,000 clones listed, 85% to 95% were seen once. Input material: naive CD4+ T cells sorted from blood. Subset in this sample: CD45RA+ positively selected. All receptors derive from a man aged 18 to 30 in good health.

A remark on this clone: At the DNA level, this CDR3 is encoded by other sequences in the same sample as well. The chain is built from TRBV6-6 and TRBJ2-1; unclear D gene. Between the trimmed V and J ends, which lost 2 bases and 9 bases, there was a span of 5 bases. The CDR3 consists of 11 residues. Per germline, CDR1 MNHNY and CDR2 SVGAGI (reference sequence). CDR3 in DNA: TGTGCCAGCAGTTACCCGGGTGAGCAGTTCTTC. It yields the protein CASSYPGEQFF.

This clone was picked up one time. The same CDR3 is also encoded by other DNA sequences in this sample. The chain carries TRBV5-1 and TRBJ2-7; the D gene is possibly TRBD1 (6 bases). This CDR3 has 14 amino acids. Germline V gene lookup returns CDR1 SGHRS and CDR2 YFSETQ. V was pared by 5 bases and J by 3 bases, with 15 bases between. CDR3 protein: CASSLKGDGYEQYF. The CDR3 DNA sequence: TGCGCCAGCAGTTTGAAGGGGGATGGCTACGAGCAGTACTTC.

CDR3 region: CASTRRANYGYTF. CDR3 coding DNA: TGTGCCAGCACACGTAGGGCTAACTATGGCTACACCTTC. J is TRBJ1-2 and V is TRBV6-1, with D uncertain. CDR1 is MNHNS, CDR2 SASEGT, per germline. CDR3 length: 13 residues. With 7 bases removed from V and 0 bases from J, the gap between germline ends came to 9 bases.

The chain uses TRBV30 and TRBJ2-2; 8 bases fit TRBD2. The length of the CDR3 is 16 residues. The germline V gene encodes CDR1 GTSNPN and CDR2 SVGIG (reference sequence). Unmatched junction bases numbered 11, after V lost 0 bases and J lost 8 bases. CDR3 nucleotides: TGTGCCTGGAGTGTAAGCGAGCGGGAGCATCGGGGGGAGCTGTTTTTT. This gives the protein CAWSVSEREHRGELFF.

The chain uses TRBV6-1 and TRBJ2-7; either TRBD1 or TRBD2 may fit D (6 bases each). Germline V gene lookup returns CDR1 MNHNS and CDR2 SASEGT. CDR3 length: 14 residues. Trimming removed 4 bases from V and 0 bases from J, with 10 bases in between. CDR3 loop: CASSGGDTSYEQYF. The CDR3 DNA follows: TGTGCCAGCAGTGGGGGGGACACCTCCTACGAGCAGTACTTC.

V usage is TRBV9 and J usage is TRBJ1-1; D is ambiguous. This CDR3 is built from 15 residues. Germline CDR1 reads SGDLS; CDR2 reads YYNGEE. Trimming left V 0 bases short and J 0 bases short, with 9 bases between. The CDR3 DNA follows: TGTGCCAGCAGCGTAGCGGGCAGCATGAACACTGAAGCTTTCTTT. This translates into CASSVAGSMNTEAFF.

The chain recombines TRBV27 with TRBJ1-6; the D is unclear. V shed 1 base and J shed 3 bases, with 13 bases lying between them. CDR3 length equals 17 residues. In germline, CDR1 is MNHEY, CDR2 SMNVEV (reference sequence). CDR3 residues: CASSLFGQNNYNSPLHF. CDR3 coding DNA: TGTGCCAGCAGTTTATTTGGCCAGAACAACTATAATTCACCCCTCCACTTT.

The V and J genes are TRBV4-1 and TRBJ1-2; possibly TRBD1 for D (5 bases). The CDR3 sequence is 14 residues long. Between the trimmed V and J ends, which lost 3 bases and 6 bases, there was a span of 14 bases. Germline V gene data show CDR1 as MGHRA and CDR2 as YSYEKL. CDR3 sequence: CASSHPGWGDGYTF. The DNA of the CDR3 is TGCGCCAGCAGCCATCCAGGGTGGGGCGATGGCTACACCTTC.

This clone has a single count. V and J are TRBV5-1 and TRBJ2-5, with D tentatively TRBD2 (6 bases). The germline V gene encodes CDR1 SGHRS and CDR2 YFSETQ. This CDR3 has 14 amino acids. Trimming took off 9 bases at V and 2 bases at J, with 17 bases between the two ends. In DNA, the CDR3 is TGCGCCACCGCACCGGGGGACCGGCAAGAGACCCAGTACTTC. It encodes CATAPGDRQETQYF.

This clone was recorded only once. The rearrangement joins TRBV25-1 to TRBJ2-4, with D perhaps matching TRBD1 or TRBD2 (5 bases each). Trimming took off 7 bases at V and 7 bases at J, with 14 bases between the two ends. CDR1 and CDR2 from the germline V gene are MGHDK and SYGVNS. The CDR3 has 13 residues. The CDR3 coding sequence is TGTGCCAGCACCGTCACAGGCGGGAACATTCAGTACTTC. Its translation: CASTVTGGNIQYF.

As for this clone: The sample has other DNA sequences that encode this CDR3 too. V is TRBV5-4 and J is TRBJ2-2; D tentatively fits TRBD1 or TRBD2 (5 bases each). Germline V gives CDR1 SGHNT, CDR2 YYREEE (reference sequence). The CDR3 contains 12 residues. Trimming removed 3 bases at V and 5 bases at J, with 5 bases between. This CDR3 is CASSWGTGELFF. The CDR3 DNA is TGTGCCAGCAGCTGGGGGACCGGGGAGCTGTTTTTT.

The chain couples TRBV18 to TRBJ2-3; the D gene could be TRBD1 or TRBD2 (5 bases each). The length of the CDR3 is 14 residues. The germline V gene encodes CDR1 KGHSH and CDR2 LQKENI. V was shortened by 2 bases and J by 3 bases, with 9 bases between the two germline ends. The CDR3 DNA follows: TGTGCCAGCTCACCAGGGGGACGAACAGATACGCAGTATTTT. This codes for CASSPGGRTDTQYF.

This chain uses TRBV27 with TRBJ2-7; 7 bases align to TRBD1. The CDR3 covers 15 residues. Losses at the gene ends were 7 bases for V and 1 base for J; bases not matched to a gene: 10. Germline CDR1 MNHEY, CDR2 SMNVEV (reference sequence). The CDR3 DNA follows: TGTGCCAGCACCCCAGAGGGGGCGGGTTCCTACGAGCAGTACTTC. Protein sequence: CASTPEGAGSYEQYF.

The gene calls are TRBV7-2 and TRBJ2-5; TRBD1 matches 7 bases. V trimming: 5 bases; J trimming: 5 bases; junction bases outside the gene matches: 14. The CDR3 spans 16 residues. Germline-derived CDR1 and CDR2 are SGHTA and FQGNSA. CDR3 sequence (DNA): TGTGCCAGCAGCATCCCCCTCGACAGGGCCAGGGAGACCCAGTACTTC. The encoded protein is CASSIPLDRARETQYF.

To note about this clone: Other DNA sequences of this sample code for an identical CDR3. The chain links TRBV10-2 to TRBJ1-2; D remains ambiguous. Looked up from germline, CDR1 is WSHSY and CDR2 is SAAADI. The CDR3 sequence is 11 residues long. Deletions cut 3 bases from V and 5 bases from J, with 4 bases between. As DNA, the CDR3 is TGCGCCAGCAGTGATTCGTATGGCTACACCTTC. This sequence encodes CASSDSYGYTF.

The chain carries TRBV7-2 and TRBJ1-2, with 11 bases aligning to TRBD1. Trimming removed 4 bases from V and 4 bases from J; junction bases left unmatched: 2. Germline V CDR1 and CDR2: SGHTA, FQGNSA. This CDR3 spans 14 amino acids. CDR3 bases: TGTGCCAGCAGCTATGGACAGGGGGCCTATGGCTACACCTTC. It codes for CASSYGQGAYGYTF.

The chain is built from TRBV13 and TRBJ2-2, with D hard to call. V lost 9 bases and J lost 2, with 4 bases in between. This CDR3 has 11 residues. From germline, CDR1 is PRHDT and CDR2 FYEKMQ (reference sequence). The CDR3 protein is CARYNTGELFF. DNA for the CDR3: TGTGCCAGATATAACACCGGGGAGCTGTTTTTT.

The rearrangement uses TRBV4-1 and TRBJ2-5; D is unclear. Per germline, CDR1 MGHRA and CDR2 YSYEKL. The CDR3 totals 15 residues. V was pared by 0 bases and J by 1 base, with 9 bases between. The CDR3: CASSQDRLVQETQYF. CDR3 sequence (DNA): TGCGCCAGCAGCCAAGATAGGCTAGTCCAAGAGACCCAGTACTTC.

CDR3 residues: CASSLYQPSYEQYF. The CDR3 DNA reads TGTGCCAGCAGCTTATATCAGCCTTCCTACGAGCAGTACTTC. The chain combines TRBV7-2 with TRBJ2-7; the D is unclear. Trimming removed 2 bases at V and 1 base at J, with 9 bases between. The V gene's germline CDR1 is SGHTA and CDR2 FQGNSA. CDR3 size: 14 residues.

The genes are TRBV6-4 and TRBJ2-1, with D possibly TRBD1 on 6 matching bases. The CDR3 is 17 residues long. Germline lookup yields CDR1 MRHNA and CDR2 SNTAGT. Trimming cost V 4 bases and J 0 bases, with 16 bases left between them. The CDR3 loop is CASSASLRGSSYNEQFF. CDR3 in DNA: TGTGCCAGCAGTGCGTCCCTGAGGGGGAGCTCCTACAATGAGCAGTTCTTC.

The chain joins TRBV7-9 to TRBJ1-4; D might be TRBD1 (6 bases). V was shortened by 3 bases and J by 3 bases, with 8 bases between the two germline ends. This CDR3 has 14 amino acids. The germline V gene has CDR1 SEHNR and CDR2 FQNEAQ (reference sequence). In DNA form, the CDR3 reads TGTGCCAGCAGCTTTACAGGGTCTAATGAAAAACTGTTTTTT. Amino acid sequence: CASSFTGSNEKLFF.

The chain links TRBV10-1 to TRBJ2-3, with a possible D match to TRBD2 (5 bases). Germline V lookup: CDR1 WNHNN, CDR2 SYGVQD (reference sequence). Trimming stripped 2 bases from V and 10 bases from J, with 16 bases between. The CDR3 totals 14 residues. CDR3 DNA sequence: TGCGCCAGCAGTGAGCGGGCGGGTCATACATCGCAGTATTTT. Translated: CASSERAGHTSQYF.

This clone was observed many times. The chain joins TRBV2 to TRBJ1-4; D is ambiguous. Deletions cut 8 bases from V and 5 bases from J, with 9 bases between. From germline, CDR1 is SNHLY and CDR2 FYNNEI. This CDR3 contains 12 residues. The CDR3 protein is CASVAGNEKLFF. In nucleotides, the CDR3 is TGTGCCAGCGTGGCAGGAAATGAAAAACTGTTTTTT. The full variable domain, with the rest looked up from reference TRBV2 and TRBJ1-4, is EPEVTQTPSHQVTQMGQEVILRCVPISNHLYFYWYRQILGQKVEFLVSFYNNEISEKSEIFDDQFSVERPDGSNFTLKIRSTKLEDSAMYFCASVAGNEKLFFGSGTQLSVL.

The chain is built from TRBV4-1 and TRBJ1-6; no firm D call. Germline assignment: CDR1 MGHRA and CDR2 YSYEKL. The V end was cut by 1 base, the J end by 0 bases, with 10 bases between. The CDR3 consists of 17 residues. DNA of the CDR3: TGCGCCAGCAGCCAAGGCAGAGAGAGCTCCTATAATTCACCCCTCCACTTT. This codes for CASSQGRESSYNSPLHF.

The chain recombines TRBV5-1 with TRBJ2-2; D is ambiguous. The CDR3 totals 14 residues. Germline V gives CDR1 SGHRS, CDR2 YFSETQ. The V and J ends lost 4 bases and 0 bases respectively, with 7 bases between them. As DNA, the CDR3 is TGCGCCAGCAGCGCGGAGTCGAACACCGGGGAGCTGTTTTTT. Translating gives CASSAESNTGELFF.

The gene calls are TRBV5-1 and TRBJ1-2, with 9 bases aligning to TRBD1. V gave up 2 bases and J gave up 4 bases; unmatched junction bases: 9. From germline, CDR1 is SGHRS and CDR2 YFSETQ. The CDR3 runs 16 residues. CDR3 nucleotide sequence: TGCGCCAGCAGCTTAGACGAACTACAGGGGGCCTATGGCTACACCTTC. Amino acids: CASSLDELQGAYGYTF.